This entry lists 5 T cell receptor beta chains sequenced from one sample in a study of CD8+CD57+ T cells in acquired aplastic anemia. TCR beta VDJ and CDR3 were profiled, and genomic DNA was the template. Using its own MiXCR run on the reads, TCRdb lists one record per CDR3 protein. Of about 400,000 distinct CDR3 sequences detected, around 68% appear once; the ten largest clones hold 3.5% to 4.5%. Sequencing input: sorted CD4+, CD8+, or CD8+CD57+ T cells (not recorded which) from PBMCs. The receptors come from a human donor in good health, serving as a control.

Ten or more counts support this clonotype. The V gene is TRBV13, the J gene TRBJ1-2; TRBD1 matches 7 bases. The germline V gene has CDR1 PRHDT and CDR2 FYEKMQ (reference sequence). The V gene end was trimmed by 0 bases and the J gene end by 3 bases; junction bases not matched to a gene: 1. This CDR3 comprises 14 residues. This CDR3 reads CASSLGGTDYGYTF. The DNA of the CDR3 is TGTGCCAGCAGCTTAGGAGGGACAGACTATGGCTACACCTTC.

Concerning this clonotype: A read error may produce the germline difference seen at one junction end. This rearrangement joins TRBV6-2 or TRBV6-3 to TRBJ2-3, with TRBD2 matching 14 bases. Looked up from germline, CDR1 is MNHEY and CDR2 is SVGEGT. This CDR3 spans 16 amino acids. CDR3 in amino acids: CAISATSGGARDTQYF. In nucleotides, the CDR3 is TGTGCCATCAGTGCGACTAGCGGGGGGGCTCGAGATACGCAGTATTTT.

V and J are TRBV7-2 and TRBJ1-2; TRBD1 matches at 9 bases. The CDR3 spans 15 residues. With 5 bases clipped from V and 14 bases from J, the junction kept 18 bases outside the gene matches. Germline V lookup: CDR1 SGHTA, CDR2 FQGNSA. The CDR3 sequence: CASSPGQGSLRAVTF. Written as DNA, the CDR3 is TGTGCCAGCAGCCCGGGACAGGGCAGTCTACGTGCAGTAACCTTC. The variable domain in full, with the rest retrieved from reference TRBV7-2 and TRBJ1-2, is GAGVSQSPSNKVTEKGKDVELRCDPISGHTALYWYRQSLGQGLEFLIYFQGNSAPDKSGLPSDRFSAERTGGSVSTLTIQRTQQEDSAVYLCASSPGQGSLRAVTFGSGTRLTVV.

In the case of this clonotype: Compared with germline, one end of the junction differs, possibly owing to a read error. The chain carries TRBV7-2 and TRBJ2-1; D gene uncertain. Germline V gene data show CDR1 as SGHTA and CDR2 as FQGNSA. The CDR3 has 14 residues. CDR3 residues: CASSLVRNMNTEAF. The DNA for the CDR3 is TGTGCCAGCAGCTTAGTTCGCAACATGAACACTGAAGCTTTC.

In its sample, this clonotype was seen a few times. The CDR3 spells CASSSEDRYNEQFF. CDR3 DNA: TGCGCCAGCAGCAGTGAGGACAGGTACAATGAGCAGTTCTTC. The chain employs TRBV5-1 and TRBJ2-1, with 7 bases fitting TRBD1. The V gene end was trimmed by 4 bases and the J gene end by 4 bases; junction bases not matched to a gene: 5. Germline values: CDR1 SGHRS, CDR2 YFSETQ. CDR3 length equals 14 residues.